This TCR beta chain emerged from a study of OX40 agonist ivuxolimab in advanced cancers. The germline gives CDR1 MGHRA, CDR2 YSYEKL. Trimming took 4 bases from V and 8 from J, leaving 17 bases between them. The CDR3 is 14 residues long. Here immunoSEQ multiplex PCR was the method, and the copy in TCRdb shows in-frame clones only, minus some. The table has 74,000 or so clones, 90% seen once. V and J are TRBV4-1 and TRBJ1-2, with unresolved D. The source is an adult with an advanced solid tumor such as melanoma, head and neck, liver or kidney cancer. Sequenced material: CD4+ or CD8+ T cells sorted from blood, taken in a trial of the OX40 agonist ivuxolimab. The CDR3 is CASSLRTGGGGYTF. The CDR3 nucleotides are TGCGCCAGCAGCCTTCGTACGGGCGGTGGAGGCTACACCTTC.